This T cell receptor (beta chain) was identified during a study of T cells in Graves' hyperthyroidism and ophthalmopathy. TCR beta CDR3 regions were amplified from RNA transcripts. TCR CDR3 underwent first-round RT-PCR with the HTBI primer set. From the multiplex PCR reads, TCRdb called clonotypes with MiXCR, one entry per CDR3 protein. The data show approximately 870,000 distinct CDR3 sequences, roughly 37% seen once. This clonotype was detected ten times or more. This CDR3 has 14 residues. Trimming removed 1 base from V and 5 bases from J, with 12 bases in between. Germline V gene data show CDR1 as SGHVS and CDR2 as FNYEAQ.

The sequence derives from a man aged 18 to 29 with Graves' hyperthyroidism. The specimen sequenced was blood. The chain uses TRBV7-6 and TRBJ2-7, with D maybe TRBD2 (7 bases). CDR3 protein: CASSLVPGGNEQYF. The CDR3 nucleotides are TGTGCCAGCAGCTTAGTCCCGGGGGGCAACGAGCAGTACTTC.